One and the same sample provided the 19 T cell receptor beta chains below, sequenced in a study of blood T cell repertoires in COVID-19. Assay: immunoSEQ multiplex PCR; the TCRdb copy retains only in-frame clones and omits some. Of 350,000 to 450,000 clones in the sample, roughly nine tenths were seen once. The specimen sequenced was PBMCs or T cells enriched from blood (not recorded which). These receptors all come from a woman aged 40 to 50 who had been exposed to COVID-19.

The CDR3 is CASRGGASGRTDTQYF. The CDR3 DNA reads as TGTGCCAGCAGGGGGGGCGCTAGCGGACGCACAGATACGCAGTATTTT. The gene calls are TRBV7-2 and TRBJ2-3; a possible D gene is TRBD2 (7 bases). Germline V lookup: CDR1 SGHTA, CDR2 FQGNSA. The ends were cut back, 6 bases at V and 1 base at J, with 17 bases in the middle. The CDR3 totals 16 residues.

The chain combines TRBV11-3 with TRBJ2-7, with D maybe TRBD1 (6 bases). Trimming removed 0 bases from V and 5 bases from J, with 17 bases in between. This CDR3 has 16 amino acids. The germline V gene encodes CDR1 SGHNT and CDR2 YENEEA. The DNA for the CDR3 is TGTGCCAGCAGCTTAGATTCTACAGGGTATTTCCACGAGCAGTACTTC. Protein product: CASSLDSTGYFHEQYF.

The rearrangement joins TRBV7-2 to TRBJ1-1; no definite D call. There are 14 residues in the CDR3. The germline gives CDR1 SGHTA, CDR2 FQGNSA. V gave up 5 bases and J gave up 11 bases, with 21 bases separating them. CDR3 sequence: CASSPTADGNMAFF. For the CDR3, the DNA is TGTGCCAGCAGCCCAACGGCCGACGGGAATATGGCTTTCTTT.

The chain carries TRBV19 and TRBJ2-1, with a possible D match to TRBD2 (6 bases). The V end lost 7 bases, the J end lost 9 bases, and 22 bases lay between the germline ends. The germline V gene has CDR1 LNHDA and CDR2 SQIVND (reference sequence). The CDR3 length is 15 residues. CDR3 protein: CASTPSTSLSGEQFF. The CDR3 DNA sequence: TGTGCCAGTACTCCCAGTACTAGCCTGAGTGGTGAGCAGTTCTTC.

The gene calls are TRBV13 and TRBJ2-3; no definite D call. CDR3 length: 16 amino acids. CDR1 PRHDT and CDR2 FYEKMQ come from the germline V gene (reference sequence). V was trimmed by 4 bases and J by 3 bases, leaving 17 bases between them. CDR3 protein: CASSSPQRIATDTQYF. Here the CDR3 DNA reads TGTGCCAGCAGCTCCCCCCAGAGAATAGCAACAGATACGCAGTATTTT. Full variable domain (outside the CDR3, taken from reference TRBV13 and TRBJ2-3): AAGVIQSPRHLIKEKRETATLKCYPIPRHDTVYWYQQGPGQDPQFLISFYEKMQSDKGSIPDRFSAQQFSDYHSELNMSSLELGDSALYFCASSSPQRIATDTQYFGPGTRLTVL.

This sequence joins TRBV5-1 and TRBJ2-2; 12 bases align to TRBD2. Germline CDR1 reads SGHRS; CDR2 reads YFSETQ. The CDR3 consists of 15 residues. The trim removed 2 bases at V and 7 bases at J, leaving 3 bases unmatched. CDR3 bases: TGCGCCAGCAGCTTTGCGACTAGCGGGAGCGGGGAGCTGTTTTTT. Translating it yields CASSFATSGSGELFF.

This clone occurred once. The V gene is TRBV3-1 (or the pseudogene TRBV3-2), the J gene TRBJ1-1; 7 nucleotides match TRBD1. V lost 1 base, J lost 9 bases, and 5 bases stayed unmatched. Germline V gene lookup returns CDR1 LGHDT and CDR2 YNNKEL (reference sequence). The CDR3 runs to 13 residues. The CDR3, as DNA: TGTGCCAGCAGCCAAGTACTAGGGGGCCAAGCTTTCTTT. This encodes CASSQVLGGQAFF.

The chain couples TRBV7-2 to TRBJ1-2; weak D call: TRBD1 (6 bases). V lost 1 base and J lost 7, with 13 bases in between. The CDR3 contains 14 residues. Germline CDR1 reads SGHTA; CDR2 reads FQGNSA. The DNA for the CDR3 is TGTGCCAGCAGCTTAGAAACAGGGTTGAGTGGCTACACCTTC. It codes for CASSLETGLSGYTF.

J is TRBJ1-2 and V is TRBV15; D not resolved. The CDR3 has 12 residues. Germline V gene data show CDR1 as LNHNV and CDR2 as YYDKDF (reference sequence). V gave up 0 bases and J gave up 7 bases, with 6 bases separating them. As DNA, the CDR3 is TGTGCCACCAGCAGAGATGGAGGTGGCTACACCTTC. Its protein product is CATSRDGGGYTF.

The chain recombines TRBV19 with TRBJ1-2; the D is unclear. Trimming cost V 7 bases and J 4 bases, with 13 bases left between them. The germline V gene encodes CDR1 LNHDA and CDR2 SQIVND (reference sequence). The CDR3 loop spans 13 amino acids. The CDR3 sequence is CASTTRTSYGYTF. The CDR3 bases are TGTGCCAGTACCACCAGGACTAGCTATGGCTACACCTTC.

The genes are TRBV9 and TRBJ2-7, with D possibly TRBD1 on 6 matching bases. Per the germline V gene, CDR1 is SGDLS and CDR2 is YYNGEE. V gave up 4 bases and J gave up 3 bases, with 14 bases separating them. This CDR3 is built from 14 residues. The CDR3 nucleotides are TGTGCCAGCAGCCCTCCAGGGGCGTACTACGAGCAGTACTTC. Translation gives CASSPPGAYYEQYF.

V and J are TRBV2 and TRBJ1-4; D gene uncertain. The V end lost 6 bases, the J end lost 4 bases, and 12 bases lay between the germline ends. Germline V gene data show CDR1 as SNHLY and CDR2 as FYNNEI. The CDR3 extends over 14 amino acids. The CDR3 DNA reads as TGTGCCAGCAGGAGAGGGCCCCTTAATGAAAAACTGTTTTTT. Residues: CASRRGPLNEKLFF. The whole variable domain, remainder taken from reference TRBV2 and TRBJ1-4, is EPEVTQTPSHQVTQMGQEVILRCVPISNHLYFYWYRQILGQKVEFLVSFYNNEISEKSEIFDDQFSVERPDGSNFTLKIRSTKLEDSAMYFCASRRGPLNEKLFFGSGTQLSVL.

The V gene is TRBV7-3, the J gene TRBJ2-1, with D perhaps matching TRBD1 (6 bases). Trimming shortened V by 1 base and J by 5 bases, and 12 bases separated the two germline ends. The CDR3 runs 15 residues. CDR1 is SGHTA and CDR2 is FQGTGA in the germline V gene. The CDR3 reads CASSLSGGNNNEQFF. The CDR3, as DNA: TGTGCCAGCAGCTTAAGTGGGGGCAACAACAATGAGCAGTTCTTC. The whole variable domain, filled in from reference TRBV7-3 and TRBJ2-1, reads GAGVSQTPSNKVTEKGKYVELRCDPISGHTALYWYRQSLGQGPEFLIYFQGTGAADDSGLPNDRFFAVRPEGSVSTLKIQRTERGDSAVYLCASSLSGGNNNEQFFGPGTRLTVL.

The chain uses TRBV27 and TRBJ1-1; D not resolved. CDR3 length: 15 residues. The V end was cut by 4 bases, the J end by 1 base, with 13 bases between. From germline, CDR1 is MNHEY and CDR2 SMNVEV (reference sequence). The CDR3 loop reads CASSSLPGRNTEAFF. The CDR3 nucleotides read TGTGCCAGCAGTTCCCTCCCCGGTCGGAACACTGAAGCTTTCTTT.

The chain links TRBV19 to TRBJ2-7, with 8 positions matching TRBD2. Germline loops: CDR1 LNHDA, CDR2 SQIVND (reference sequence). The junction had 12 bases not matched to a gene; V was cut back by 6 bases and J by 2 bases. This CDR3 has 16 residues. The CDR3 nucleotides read TGTGCCAGTAGGCAACGGGGGGGATTTACCACCTACGAGCAGTACTTC. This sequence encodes CASRQRGGFTTYEQYF.

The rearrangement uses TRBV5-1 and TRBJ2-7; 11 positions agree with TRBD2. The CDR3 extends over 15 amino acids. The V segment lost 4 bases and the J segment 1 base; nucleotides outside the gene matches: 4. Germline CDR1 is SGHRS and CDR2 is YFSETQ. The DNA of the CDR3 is TGCGCCAGCAGCCTAGGGACTAGCGGATCCTACGAGCAGTACTTC. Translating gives CASSLGTSGSYEQYF.

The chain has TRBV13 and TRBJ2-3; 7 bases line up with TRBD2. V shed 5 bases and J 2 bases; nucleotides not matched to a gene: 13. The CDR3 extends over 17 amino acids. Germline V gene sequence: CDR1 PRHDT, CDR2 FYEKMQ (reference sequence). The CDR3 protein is CASSATRGLENTDTQYF. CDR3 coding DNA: TGTGCCAGCAGCGCTACCCGTGGACTAGAGAACACAGATACGCAGTATTTT.

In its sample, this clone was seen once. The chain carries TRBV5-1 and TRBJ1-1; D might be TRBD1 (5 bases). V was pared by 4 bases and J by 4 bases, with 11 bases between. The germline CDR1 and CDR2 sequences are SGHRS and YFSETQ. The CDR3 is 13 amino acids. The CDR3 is CASSDRGGTEAFF. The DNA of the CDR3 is TGCGCCAGCAGCGACCGCGGGGGCACTGAAGCTTTCTTT.

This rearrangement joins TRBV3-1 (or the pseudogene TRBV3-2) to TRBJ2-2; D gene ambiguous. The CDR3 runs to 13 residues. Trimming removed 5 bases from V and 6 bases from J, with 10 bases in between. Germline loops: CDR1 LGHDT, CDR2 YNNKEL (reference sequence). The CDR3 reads CASSSRQAGELFF. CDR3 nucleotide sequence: TGTGCCAGCAGCTCCCGTCAGGCCGGGGAGCTGTTTTTT.